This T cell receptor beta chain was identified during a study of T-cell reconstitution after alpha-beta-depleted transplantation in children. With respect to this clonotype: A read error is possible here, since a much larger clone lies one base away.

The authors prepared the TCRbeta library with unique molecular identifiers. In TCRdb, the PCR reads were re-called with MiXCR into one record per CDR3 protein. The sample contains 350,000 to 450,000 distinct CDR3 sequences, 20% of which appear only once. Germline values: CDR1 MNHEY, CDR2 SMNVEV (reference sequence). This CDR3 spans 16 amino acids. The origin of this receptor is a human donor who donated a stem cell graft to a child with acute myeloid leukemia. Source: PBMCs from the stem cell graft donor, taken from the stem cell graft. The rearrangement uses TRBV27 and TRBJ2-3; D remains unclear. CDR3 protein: CASGFARVLGTDTQYF. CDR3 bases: TGTGCCAGCGGTTTCGCTAGGGTTCTTGGTACAGATACGCAGTATTTT.